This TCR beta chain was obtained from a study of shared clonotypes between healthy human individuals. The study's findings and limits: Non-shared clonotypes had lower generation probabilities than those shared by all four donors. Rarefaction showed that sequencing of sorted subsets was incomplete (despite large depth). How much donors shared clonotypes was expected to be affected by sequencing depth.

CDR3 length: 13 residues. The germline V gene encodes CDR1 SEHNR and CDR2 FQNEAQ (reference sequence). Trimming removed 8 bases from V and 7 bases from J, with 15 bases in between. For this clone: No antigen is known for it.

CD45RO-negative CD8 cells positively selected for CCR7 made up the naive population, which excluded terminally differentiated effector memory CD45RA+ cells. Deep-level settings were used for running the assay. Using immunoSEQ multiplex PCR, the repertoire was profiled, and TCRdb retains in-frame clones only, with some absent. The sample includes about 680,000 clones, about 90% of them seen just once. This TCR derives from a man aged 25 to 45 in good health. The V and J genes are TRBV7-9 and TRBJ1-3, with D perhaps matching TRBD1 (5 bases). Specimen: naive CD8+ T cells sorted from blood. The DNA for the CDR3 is TGTGCCAGCGGGACCTCCAACTTCAACACCATATATTTT. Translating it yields CASGTSNFNTIYF.